This T cell receptor beta chain was captured by sequencing in a study of CD8 T cells in Susac syndrome. This CDR3 has 15 residues. With V trimmed by 3 bases and J by 4 bases, 4 bases remained unmatched. Looked up from germline, CDR1 is SGDLS and CDR2 is YYNGEE. Regarding the study as a whole: It was acknowledged in the study that its TCR sequencing and HLA analysis involved a relatively small number of individuals.

Random hexamers served to reverse transcribe roughly 0.45 to 1 ug RNA. Across 54 Vbeta and 13 Jbeta, immunoSEQ multiplex PCR amplified TCR beta CDR3. A single record per CDR3 protein comes from TCRdb applying MiXCR to the immunoSEQ multiplex PCR reads. The profile shows around 160,000 distinct CDR3 sequences, around 94% of them singletons. Sequencing of TCR beta was carried out in blood CD8+ and CD4+ T cells. TEMRA cells were enriched by FACS, and CD4+ and CD8+ T cells were negatively isolated. On this clonotype: Its cognate antigen is unknown.

This TCR was recovered from a human donor with multiple sclerosis. V gene TRBV9 combines with J gene TRBJ2-5; the match to TRBD2 covers 12 bases. Sequencing used CD4+ T cells from PBMCs. The CDR3 is CASSAGGLAGETQYF. CDR3 sequence (DNA): TGTGCCAGCAGCGCCGGGGGACTAGCGGGAGAGACCCAGTACTTC.